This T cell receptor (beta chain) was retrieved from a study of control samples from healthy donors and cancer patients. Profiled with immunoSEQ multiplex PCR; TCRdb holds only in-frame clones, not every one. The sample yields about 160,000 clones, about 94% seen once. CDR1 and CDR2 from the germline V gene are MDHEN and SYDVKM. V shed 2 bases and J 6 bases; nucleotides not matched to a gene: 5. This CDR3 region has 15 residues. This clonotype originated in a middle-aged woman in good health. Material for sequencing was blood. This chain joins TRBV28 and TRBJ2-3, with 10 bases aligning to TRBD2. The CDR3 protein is CASSLGGSGGDTQYF. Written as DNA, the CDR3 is TGTGCCAGCAGTTTAGGCGGTAGCGGGGGGGATACGCAGTATTTT.